This T cell receptor beta chain was found in a study of cytomegalovirus exposure and HLA in healthy donors. The CDR3 runs to 13 residues. Deletions cut 5 bases from V and 7 bases from J, with 12 bases between. The germline gives CDR1 LNHDA, CDR2 SQIVND (reference sequence). The study ran its PCR with 60 Vbeta and 13 Jbeta primers. Profiled with immunoSEQ multiplex PCR; TCRdb holds only in-frame clones, not every one. The sample has some 130,000 clones, approximately 78% seen once; the top ten hold roughly 7.7%. This chain connects TRBV19 to TRBJ2-4; a possible D gene is TRBD2 (6 bases). Material for sequencing was PBMCs. The clonotype was recovered from a woman between 45 and 60 years old in good health and CMV-seropositive. The CDR3, as DNA: TGTGCCAGTAGTGACCGCCGGGGGAACATTCAGTACTTC. It codes for CASSDRRGNIQYF.